The 8 T cell receptor beta chains presented below share a single source sample, sequenced in a study of cytomegalovirus exposure and HLA in healthy donors (dated by TCRdb to about 2017). The method was the immunoSEQ multiplex PCR assay. What TCRdb holds here is the immuneACCESS table cut down to in-frame rearrangements. Part of the clones is not present; checked against another copy, under half of the missing clones reflect an unresolved V gene, and the others are unexplained. This sample lists a few hundred thousand clones; roughly 88% were detected once. Together, the top ten hold around 0.91% of the sample. Sequencing was carried out using PBMCs. Source of these receptors: a man under 40 in good health and CMV-seronegative.

The genes are TRBV7-9 and TRBJ1-1; D is undetermined. The V end lost 5 bases, the J end lost 7 bases, and 11 bases lay between the germline ends. The CDR3 has 12 residues. Per the germline V gene, CDR1 is SEHNR and CDR2 is FQNEAQ (reference sequence). Here the CDR3 reads CASSQTDVEAFF. The CDR3 DNA is TGTGCCAGCAGCCAAACAGACGTTGAAGCTTTCTTT.

V is TRBV9 and J is TRBJ2-5; D might be TRBD2 (6 bases). Germline CDR1 and CDR2: SGDLS and YYNGEE. CDR3 length equals 15 residues. Deletions cut 2 bases from V and 2 bases from J, with 13 bases between. CDR3 nucleotide sequence: TGTGCCAGCAGCGTTGGGGGGTTTGGACAAGAGACCCAGTACTTC. Its translation: CASSVGGFGQETQYF.

The J gene is TRBJ1-1, the V gene TRBV20-1; D unclear. This CDR3 contains 11 residues. Trimming took off 5 bases at V and 2 bases at J, with 6 bases between the two ends. Germline CDR1 is DFQATT and CDR2 is SNEGSKA (reference sequence). This chain's CDR3 is CSASLNTEAFF. In DNA, the CDR3 is TGCAGTGCTTCACTCAACACTGAAGCTTTCTTT.

The chain uses TRBV27 and TRBJ2-7, with a tentative D call TRBD2 (5 bases). V dropped 2 bases and J dropped 2 bases, with 13 bases sitting between them. The CDR3 is made up of 15 amino acids. Germline V gene lookup returns CDR1 MNHEY and CDR2 SMNVEV (reference sequence). The CDR3 spells CASSLGSDPTYEQYF. Here the CDR3 DNA reads TGTGCCAGCAGTTTAGGTAGCGACCCAACCTACGAGCAGTACTTC.

V is TRBV5-1 and J is TRBJ2-7; a weak D match, TRBD1 (7 bases). Germline V lookup: CDR1 SGHRS, CDR2 YFSETQ. There are 13 residues in the CDR3. V was clipped by 0 bases and J by 7 bases, with 11 bases between them. CDR3 protein: CASSLDAGGEQYF. The CDR3 DNA reads as TGCGCCAGCAGCTTGGATGCAGGGGGGGAGCAGTACTTC.

V gene TRBV19 combines with J gene TRBJ2-7, with D perhaps TRBD1 (6 bases). Germline CDR1 is LNHDA and CDR2 is SQIVND (reference sequence). V lost 5 bases to trimming and J lost 5 bases, with 13 bases between them. The CDR3 contains 13 residues. The CDR3 sequence: CASSREGGHEQYF. Written as DNA, the CDR3 is TGTGCCAGTAGTCGGGAAGGGGGACACGAGCAGTACTTC. Full variable domain (missing parts from reference TRBV19 and TRBJ2-7): DGGITQSPKYLFRKEGQNVTLSCEQNLNHDAMYWYRQDPGQGLRLIYYSQIVNDFQKGDIAEGYSVSREKKESFPLTVTSAQKNPTAFYLCASSREGGHEQYFGPGTRLTVT.

The rearrangement links TRBV7-2 to TRBJ1-6; 10 bases align to TRBD1. The junction had 6 bases not matched to a gene; V was cut back by 4 bases and J by 0 bases. The germline gives CDR1 SGHTA, CDR2 FQGNSA. The CDR3 sequence is 18 residues long. In DNA form, the CDR3 reads TGTGCCAGCAGCTCCCCGGGACAGGGGACCTCCTATAATTCACCCCTCCACTTT. It is translated as CASSSPGQGTSYNSPLHF.

This chain joins TRBV7-2 and TRBJ2-7; 8 bases are shared with TRBD2. Germline CDR1 is SGHTA and CDR2 is FQGNSA. J lost 4 bases, V lost 4 bases, and 15 bases had no gene match. The CDR3 has 17 residues. CDR3 DNA: TGTGCCAGCAGCTCCCGACTAGAGCGGGGGCCCGTATACGAGCAGTACTTC. Translated, it gives CASSSRLERGPVYEQYF. Filled out from reference TRBV7-2 and TRBJ2-7, the complete variable domain reads GAGVSQSPSNKVTEKGKDVELRCDPISGHTALYWYRQSLGQGLEFLIYFQGNSAPDKSGLPSDRFSAERTGGSVSTLTIQRTQQEDSAVYLCASSSRLERGPVYEQYFGPGTRLTVT.